The present entry profiles one T cell receptor beta chain with its context. Authors' data handling: Cell counts per sample came from amplifying reference gene primers. The repertoire was sequenced with immunoSEQ multiplex PCR; TCRdb's copy has only in-frame clones and lacks some. Clone size and V and J calls were adopted from that table, with D and trimming inferred from the DNA. The sample comprises about 200,000 clones, around four fifths of which are singletons, and around 1% rests with the top ten. Trimming cost V 2 bases and J 10 bases; bases outside gene matches: 10. The CDR3 contains 15 residues. Germline V gives CDR1 ENHRY, CDR2 SYGVKD. These data originate in a study of blood T cell repertoires in COVID-19. Study details: The study drew acute and convalescent COVID-19 samples from the United States, Italy and Spain.

One Seattle source followed patients from active infection through their disease course. This receptor was obtained from a man aged 55 to 69 with COVID-19, enrolled during active disease. V is TRBV10-3 and J is TRBJ1-4; 7 bases align to TRBD1. The sequencing input was peripheral blood. The CDR3 region has the DNA TGTGCCATCAGTGAGAGGGGACAGCCTAGTGGAAAACTGTTTTTT. Translation: CAISERGQPSGKLFF.